The clone carrying this TCR beta chain was counted ten times or more. Its antigen is undetermined. This sample is drawn from a study of regulatory T cells in long-lasting Graves disease. For the study at large: The study enrolled newly diagnosed Graves' patients on antithyroid drugs under 3 months.

Time point: newly diagnosed GD, antithyroid drugs for less than 3 months. TCR sequences were obtained from RNA taken from PBMCs. Graves' disease diagnosis used American Thyroid Association guidelines. The study, taken as a whole, reports: Persistent patients shared more public clonotypes (around 3,000) than new patients (under 1,000).

Arm-PCR of CDR3 regions and iRepertoire HTBI primers were the basis on which TCR beta libraries were built. TCRdb recomputed calls from the multiplex PCR reads with MiXCR, one row per CDR3 protein. The top ten clones hold about 24% of a sample with about 380,000 distinct CDR3 sequences, roughly a sixth of them seen once. The sample in question was peripheral blood mononuclear cells (PBMCs), obtained at new diagnosis, from a patient treated with antithyroid drugs. The source is a female donor with Graves disease.

The CDR3 here is CASRKGTEAFF. The DNA of the CDR3 is TGTGCCAGCAGGAAGGGCACTGAAGCTTTCTTT. This rearrangement joins TRBV2 to TRBJ1-1; no clear D. Trimming cost V 6 bases and J 4 bases, with 6 bases left between them. Germline V gives CDR1 SNHLY, CDR2 FYNNEI. There are 11 residues in the CDR3.